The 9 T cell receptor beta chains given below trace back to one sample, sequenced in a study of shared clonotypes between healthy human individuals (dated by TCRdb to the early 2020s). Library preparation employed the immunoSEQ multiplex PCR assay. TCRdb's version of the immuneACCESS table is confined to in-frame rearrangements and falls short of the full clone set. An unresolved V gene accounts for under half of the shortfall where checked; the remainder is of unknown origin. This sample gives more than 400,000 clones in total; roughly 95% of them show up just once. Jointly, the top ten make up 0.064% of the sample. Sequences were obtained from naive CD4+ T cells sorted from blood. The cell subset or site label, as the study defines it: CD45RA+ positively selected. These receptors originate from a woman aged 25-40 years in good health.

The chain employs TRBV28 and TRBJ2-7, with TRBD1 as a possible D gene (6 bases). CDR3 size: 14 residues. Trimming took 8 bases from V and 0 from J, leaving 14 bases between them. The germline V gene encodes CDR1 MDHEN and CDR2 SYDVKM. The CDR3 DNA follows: TGTGCCAGCTTTGGGGGCGGATCCTCCTACGAGCAGTACTTC. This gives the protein CASFGGGSSYEQYF.

The CDR3 loop reads CAWTFGGYAGAFF. In DNA, the CDR3 is TGTGCCTGGACTTTCGGCGGATATGCGGGAGCTTTCTTT. V gene TRBV30 combines with J gene TRBJ1-1; no clear D. Germline CDR1 and CDR2: GTSNPN and SVGIG (reference sequence). The CDR3 loop spans 13 amino acids. Trimming cost V 4 bases and J 10 bases, with 19 bases left between them.

The chain's CDR3 is CASSVSPTEAFF. As DNA, the CDR3 is TGTGCCAGCTCAGTCTCCCCCACTGAAGCTTTCTTT. This chain links TRBV6-5 with TRBJ1-1; no clear D gene. Trimming shortened V by 8 bases and J by 4 bases, and 11 bases separated the two germline ends. CDR1 and CDR2 from the germline V gene are MNHEY and SVGAGI. The CDR3 spans 12 residues.

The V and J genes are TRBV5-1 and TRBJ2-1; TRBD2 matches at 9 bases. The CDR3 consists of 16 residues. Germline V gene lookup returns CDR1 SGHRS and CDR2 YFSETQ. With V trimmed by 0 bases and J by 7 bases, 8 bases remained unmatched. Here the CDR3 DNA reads TGCGCCAGCAGCTTGGGAGGGCTAGCGGGATTTAATGAGCAGTTCTTC. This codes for CASSLGGLAGFNEQFF.

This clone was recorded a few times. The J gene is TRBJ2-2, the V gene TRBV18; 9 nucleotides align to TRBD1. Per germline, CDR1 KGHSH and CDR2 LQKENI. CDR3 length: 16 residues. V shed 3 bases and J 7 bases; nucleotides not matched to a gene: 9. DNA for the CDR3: TGTGCCAGCTCACCGAGGACAGGGGCCCTCGGCGGGGAGCTGTTTTTT. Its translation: CASSPRTGALGGELFF.

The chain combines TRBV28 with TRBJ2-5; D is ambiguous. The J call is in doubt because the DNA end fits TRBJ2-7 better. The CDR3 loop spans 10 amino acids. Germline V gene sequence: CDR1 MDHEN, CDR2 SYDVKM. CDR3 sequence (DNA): TGTGCCAGCACCGGTTACGAGCAGTACTTC. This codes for CASTGYEQYF.

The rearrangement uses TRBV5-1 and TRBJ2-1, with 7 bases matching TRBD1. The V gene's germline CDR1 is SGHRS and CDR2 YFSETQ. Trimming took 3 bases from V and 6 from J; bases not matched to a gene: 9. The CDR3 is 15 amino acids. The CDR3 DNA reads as TGCGCCAGCAGCTCGGGACAGACACGATCCAATGAGCAGTTCTTC. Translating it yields CASSSGQTRSNEQFF.

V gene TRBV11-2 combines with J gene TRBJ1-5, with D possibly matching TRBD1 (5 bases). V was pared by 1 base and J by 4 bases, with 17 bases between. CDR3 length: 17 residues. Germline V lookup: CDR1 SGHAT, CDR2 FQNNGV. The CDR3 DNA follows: TGTGCCAGCAGCTTAGGGGGACTCTCGAGCCCAAATCAGCCCCAGCATTTT. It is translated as CASSLGGLSSPNQPQHF.

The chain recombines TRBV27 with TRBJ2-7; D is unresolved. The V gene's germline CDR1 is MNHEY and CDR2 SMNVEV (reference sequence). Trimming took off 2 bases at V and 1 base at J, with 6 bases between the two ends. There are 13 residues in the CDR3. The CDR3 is CASSLNPSYEQYF. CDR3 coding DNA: TGTGCCAGCAGTTTAAACCCATCCTACGAGCAGTACTTC.